In its sample, the clone carrying this TCR beta chain was seen many times. Its antigen is not known. This entry belongs to a study of neurological immune-mediated disorders. In the study overall: Relapsing-remitting forms accounted for about 90% of the 34 multiple sclerosis patients and secondary progressive forms for 3. Points from the study as a whole: The study found no CDR3 amino acid sequences shared by expanded clones across subjects, suggesting private repertoires in all groups.

Trimming left V 3 bases short and J 7 bases short, with 13 bases between. CDR3 length: 14 amino acids. Every sequencing run generated over 190 million TCR-beta sequences from 15-18 subjects. Each CDR3 protein is one row after TCRdb ran MiXCR on the 5' RACE reads. The data show around 68,000 distinct CDR3 sequences, more than 3.5% seen once. The clonotype was recovered from a man aged 50-59 years with multiple sclerosis. The chain links TRBV12-3 or TRBV12-4 to TRBJ1-5; possible D gene TRBD1, 6 bases. The sequencing input was PBMCs. The CDR3 sequence: CASSLGQGRQPQHF. CDR3 sequence (DNA): TGTGCCAGCAGTTTGGGGCAGGGGAGACAGCCCCAGCATTTT.